The clone carrying this TCR beta chain was observed a few times. Researchers ran the assay at a deep level. It was approximately 280 ng DNA, roughly 32,000 T cell genomes, that went into each replicate PCR of unsorted PBMC. Measured with immunoSEQ multiplex PCR; TCRdb has only the in-frame clones, and not every one. The table lists hundreds of thousands of clones, around 81% of them singletons. Everyone who donated was a Caucasian adult who lived in Nashville, Tennessee. V was cut by 6 bases and J by 0 bases, with 24 bases left in between. The CDR3 runs to 17 residues. Germline CDR1 is SQVTM and CDR2 is ANQGSEA. This entry comes from a study of shared clonotypes between healthy human individuals.

The chain joins TRBV29-1 to TRBJ2-7; possible D gene TRBD2, 6 bases. This receptor was taken from a woman between 40 and 55 years old in good health. Some clones in this sample may be carry-over from other donors' samples. Specimen: PBMCs. The CDR3 DNA reads TGCAGCGTCCGAACGTGGGCTAGCGTATCGTCCTCCTACGAGCAGTACTTC. It specifies CSVRTWASVSSSYEQYF.